This T cell receptor beta chain was identified in a study of beta chain features in type 1 diabetes. Sorting of CD4+ naive, central memory, regulatory and stem cell-like memory cells was performed via CD45RO/CCR7/CD25/CD127/CD95/CD27. Per the germline V gene, CDR1 is MNHEY and CDR2 is SVGAGI. Trimming shortened V by 0 bases and J by 4 bases, and 13 bases separated the two germline ends. The CDR3 is made up of 15 amino acids. This clone was counted many times. Reverse transcription of all isolated RNA meant that expressed TCRB transcripts were sequenced. Measured with immunoSEQ multiplex PCR; TCRdb has only the in-frame clones, and not every one. The sample records some 150,000 clones, approximately 10% being singletons.

The origin of this receptor is a man younger than 35 in good health. The chain joins TRBV6-5 to TRBJ2-7; D remains unclear. What was sequenced was central memory CD4+ T cells from blood. CDR3 protein: CASSYSFPAPYEQYF. In DNA, the CDR3 is TGTGCCAGCAGTTACTCGTTCCCGGCCCCATACGAGCAGTACTTC.